Below, one TCR beta chain is given with its context. This sample stems from a study of blood T cell repertoires in COVID-19. Germline trimming cut 4 bases from V and 7 bases from J; bases unmatched to any gene: 3. CDR3 size: 13 residues. From germline, CDR1 is SGDLS and CDR2 YYNGEE. Sequenced by immunoSEQ multiplex PCR; TCRdb stores in-frame clones only, minus some. The data contain over 15,000 clones, about 80% of them singletons. The chain employs TRBV9 and TRBJ1-2; TRBD1 matches at 11 bases. The clonotype originates from a man in his 70s with active or convalescent COVID-19. The sequenced sample was peripheral blood. CDR3 sequence reads: CASSKGTGGGYTF. The CDR3 DNA reads TGTGCCAGCAGCAAAGGGACAGGGGGTGGCTACACCTTC.